The T cell receptor (beta chain) under discussion was sequenced for a study of cytomegalovirus exposure and HLA in healthy donors. Study in general: Among the approximately 400 genotyped donors, 65% to 85% were placed in the Caucasian-associated ancestry cluster.

Use of 60 Vbeta and 13 Jbeta primers characterized the PCR. Produced via immunoSEQ multiplex PCR; TCRdb's table is partial and in-frame only. The top ten hold roughly 4.8% of the sample, which has approximately 88,000 clones, over 60% seen once. V was clipped by 0 bases and J by 5 bases; unmatched bases: 7. CDR3 length: 17 amino acids. CDR1 SGDLS and CDR2 YYNGEE come from the germline V gene. This sequence joins TRBV9 and TRBJ2-1; 11 nucleotides line up with TRBD2. This receptor was obtained from a man aged 25-40 years in good health and CMV-seropositive. The specimen sequenced was PBMCs. The CDR3, as DNA: TGTGCCAGCAGCGTAGAATTGAAACTAGCGGGAGACAATGAGCAGTTCTTC. This translates into CASSVELKLAGDNEQFF.